This T cell receptor beta chain comes out of a study of early T cells in non-severe SARS-CoV-2 infection. The germline CDR1 and CDR2 sequences are SGDLS and YYNGEE. CDR3 length: 14 amino acids. Trimming took 0 bases from V and 3 from J, leaving 8 bases between them. TCRdb fed the 5' RACE reads into MiXCR, producing one record per CDR3 protein. The sample lists around 32,000 distinct CDR3 sequences, under 6% occurring once. The table lists this clonotype with many counts. J is TRBJ2-3 and V is TRBV9; D may be TRBD1 or TRBD2 (5 bases each). Sequencing was performed on whole blood. The receptor's source is an adult who was a healthcare worker with PCR-confirmed SARS-CoV-2 infection or an uninfected control (not recorded which). The CDR3 here is CASSVEGETDTQYF. The DNA of the CDR3 is TGTGCCAGCAGCGTAGAAGGGGAGACAGATACGCAGTATTTT.